This TCR beta chain stems from a study of shared clonotypes between healthy human individuals. The overall study: Each donor's CD4 naive and CD4 memory cells filled three plates apiece, CD8 naive two, and CD8 memory one.

Note on this clone: Its antigen is currently unknown.

The naive CD8 population came from CD45RO-negative cells selected for CCR7, without terminally differentiated effector memory CD45RA+ cells. Assay used: immunoSEQ multiplex PCR; TCRdb lists only in-frame clones, some missing. The data show about 870,000 clones, around 93% seen once. Broader study findings: The generation probabilities recorded for non-shared clonotypes fell below those of clonotypes shared by all four donors. Of the naive CD4 clonotypes, approximately 5% were shared across a handful of donors. Sampling covered blood only; tissue repertoires likely differ.

The CDR3 covers 17 residues. Trimming took 0 bases from V and 6 from J, leaving 19 bases between them. The germline gives CDR1 ENHRY, CDR2 SYGVKD. The chain uses TRBV10-3 and TRBJ2-3, with D possibly being TRBD1 (6 bases). The clonotype comes from a man in his thirties or forties in good health. The sample was naive CD8+ T cells sorted from blood. For the CDR3, the DNA is TGTGCCATCAGTGAGTCTCCGGACAGACACCCATATGATACGCAGTATTTT. It yields the protein CAISESPDRHPYDTQYF.